This is a list of T cell receptor beta chains from one sample in a study of cytomegalovirus exposure and HLA in healthy donors. Produced via immunoSEQ multiplex PCR; TCRdb's table is partial and in-frame only. The sample carries 100,000 to 150,000 clones, approximately 82% recorded once. Sequencing was done on a sample of PBMCs. The receptors stem from a man younger than 35 in good health and CMV-seropositive. Each CDR3 is given with its conserved first and last residue. D genes are given only for firm matches. Clone size is given for some rows only: seen once, a few or many times, or a class if the clone is expanded.

cdr3_aa cdr3_nt v_call d_call clone_size j_call
CASSYGGTEAFF TGTGCCAGCAGTTATGGAGGCACTGAAGCTTTCTTT TRBV6-5 . . TRBJ1-1
CASSVDGTPGDEQYF TGTGCCAGCAGCGTAGATGGGACCCCGGGGGACGAGCAGTACTTC TRBV9 . . TRBJ2-7
CASSVVDRGPGNTIYF TGTGCCAGCAGCGTAGTGGACAGGGGTCCCGGAAACACCATATATTTT TRBV9 TRBD1 . TRBJ1-3
CARGDRGFSQPQHF TGCGCCAGGGGGGACAGGGGGTTTAGTCAGCCCCAGCATTTT TRBV10-1 TRBD1 . TRBJ1-5
CASRLAGGPDTQYF TGTGCCAGTAGACTAGCGGGGGGGCCAGATACGCAGTATTTT TRBV19 TRBD2 . TRBJ2-3
CASSYRQGNGELFF TGTGCCAGCAGCTACCGACAGGGGAACGGGGAGCTGTTTTTT TRBV5-6 TRBD1 . TRBJ2-2
CASSQEQGEQFF TGCGCCAGCAGCCAAGAGCAGGGTGAGCAGTTCTTC TRBV4-1 . . TRBJ2-1
CASSLDRSSYNEQFF TGTGCCAGCAGCTTGGACCGTAGCTCCTACAATGAGCAGTTCTTC TRBV5-5 . . TRBJ2-1
CASSPYLTGELFF TGTGCCAGCAGTCCTTACTTAACCGGGGAGCTGTTTTTT TRBV7-9 . many TRBJ2-2
CAWRPGTSGYNEQFF TGTGCCTGGAGACCCGGGACTAGCGGGTACAATGAGCAGTTCTTC TRBV30 TRBD2 . TRBJ2-1
CASTLGSILAQDEQFF TGTGCCAGCACCTTGGGGTCAATCCTAGCGCAAGATGAGCAGTTCTTC TRBV9 . . TRBJ2-1
CASSIFGQSYEQYF TGTGCCAGCAGTATATTCGGACAGAGCTACGAGCAGTACTTC TRBV27 . . TRBJ2-7
CASSEIAGGFTDTQYF TGCGCCAGCAGCGAAATAGCGGGGGGTTTCACAGATACGCAGTATTTT TRBV5-1 TRBD2 . TRBJ2-3
CASSGTSGGATDTQYF TGTGCCAGCAGTGGGACTAGCGGGGGGGCCACAGATACGCAGTATTTT TRBV6-4 TRBD2 . TRBJ2-3
CASSRRTGAQPQHF TGTGCCAGCAGCCGCCGGACAGGGGCCCAGCCCCAGCATTTT TRBV6-5 TRBD1 . TRBJ1-5
CASSPPAAPYNEQFF TGTGCCAGCAGCCCCCCAGCGGCGCCCTACAATGAGCAGTTCTTC TRBV9 . . TRBJ2-1
CASRRQGEREQYF TGTGCCAGCAGAAGACAGGGGGAGCGCGAGCAGTACTTC TRBV27 TRBD1 . TRBJ2-7
CASSPGDTPNQPQHF TGTGCCAGCAGTCCAGGGGACACCCCCAATCAGCCCCAGCATTTT TRBV2 . . TRBJ1-5
CASSSRVRGDTDTQYF TGTGCCAGCAGCTCCCGGGTGCGCGGAGACACAGATACGCAGTATTTT TRBV11-2 . . TRBJ2-3
CASSFAFSGGGNEQFF TGTGCCAGCAGTTTTGCGTTCAGCGGAGGAGGCAATGAGCAGTTCTTC TRBV28 . . TRBJ2-1
CASSFGSSYEQYF TGTGCCAGCAGCTTTGGCTCCTCCTACGAGCAGTACTTC TRBV11-1 . . TRBJ2-7
CASSSTGRYGYTF TGTGCCAGCAGCTCTACAGGGCGGTATGGCTACACCTTC TRBV7-8 . . TRBJ1-2
CASSSARGAATPLHF TGTGCCAGCAGCTCAGCGCGTGGGGCCGCGACGCCCCTCCACTTT TRBV13 . . TRBJ1-6
CASSGTGAYNEQFF TGTGCCAGCAGCGGGACAGGGGCCTACAATGAGCAGTTCTTC TRBV2 TRBD1 . TRBJ2-1
CASSPPPRTGKDTEAFF TGTGCCAGCAGCCCTCCTCCTCGGACAGGGAAGGACACTGAAGCTTTCTTT TRBV9 TRBD1 . TRBJ1-1
CASSDEGGPYLANYGYTF TGTGCCAGCAGTGATGAAGGGGGACCCTACTTAGCTAACTATGGCTACACCTTC TRBV2 . . TRBJ1-2
CASSEGQGLVYGYTF TGTGCCAGCAGTGAAGGCCAGGGGCTGGTCTATGGCTACACCTTC TRBV2 . . TRBJ1-2
CASSSYTEAFF TGTGCCAGCAGCTCTTATACTGAAGCTTTCTTT TRBV7-9 . once TRBJ1-1
CASSQGVTSGGALETQYF TGCGCCAGCAGCCAAGGGGTTACCAGCGGGGGGGCTTTGGAGACCCAGTACTTC TRBV4-1 TRBD2 . TRBJ2-5
CARPPAGPRYSPLHF TGTGCCAGACCCCCCGCGGGGCCGAGATATTCACCCCTCCACTTT TRBV27 . . TRBJ1-6
CASSPGPGGLQETQYF TGTGCCAGCAGCCCGGGTCCAGGGGGGCTCCAAGAGACCCAGTACTTC TRBV9 . . TRBJ2-5
CASSEVGTTIWTQYF TGTGCCAGCAGCGAAGTCGGGACTACCATTTGGACCCAGTACTTC TRBV5-6 TRBD2 once TRBJ2-5
CASSSVSGKTDTQYF TGTGCCAGCAGTTCGGTGTCAGGGAAGACAGATACGCAGTATTTT TRBV7-9 . . TRBJ2-3
CASSLPSGVGRKETQYF TGTGCCAGCAGCTTACCTAGCGGGGTGGGAAGGAAAGAGACCCAGTACTTC TRBV7-9 TRBD2 once TRBJ2-5
CASSVKRGALLQETQYF TGTGCCAGCAGTGTTAAGCGGGGGGCCTTACTTCAAGAGACCCAGTACTTC TRBV25-1 TRBD2 . TRBJ2-5
CSSSLFQDTQYF TGTTCCAGCAGCTTATTCCAGGATACGCAGTATTTT TRBV7-9 . . TRBJ2-3
CASSEAGGLAGGPGYNEQFF TGTGCCAGCAGTGAAGCAGGAGGGCTAGCGGGGGGGCCGGGCTACAATGAGCAGTTCTTC TRBV6-1 TRBD2 . TRBJ2-1
CSVCESAGETQYF TGCAGCGTTTGCGAATCAGCGGGCGAGACCCAGTACTTC TRBV29-1 . . TRBJ2-5
CASSRAGEEKLFF TGTGCCAGCTCAAGGGCAGGGGAAGAAAAACTGTTTTTT TRBV18 . . TRBJ1-4
CASSPRDTEAFF TGTGCCAGCTCACCCCGGGACACTGAAGCTTTCTTT TRBV18 . few TRBJ1-1
CASSEIAGYGPDTQYF TGTGCCAGCAGTGAGATTGCAGGGTATGGGCCAGATACGCAGTATTTT TRBV2 . . TRBJ2-3
CASSLGYEAFF TGTGCCAGCAGCTTAGGTTATGAAGCTTTCTTT TRBV7-9 . . TRBJ1-1
CASSSPSGNNQPQHF TGTGCCAGCAGTTCCCCTTCAGGGAACAATCAGCCCCAGCATTTT TRBV28 . . TRBJ1-5
CASSFPGGSYNEQFF TGTGCCAGCAGCTTTCCGGGGGGCTCCTACAATGAGCAGTTCTTC TRBV7-2 TRBD2 . TRBJ2-1
CASSPEQDNTEAFF TGTGCCAGCTCACCCGAACAGGATAACACTGAAGCTTTCTTT TRBV18 . . TRBJ1-1
CASSIGTGGNQPQHF TGTGCCAGCAGCATCGGGACAGGGGGTAATCAGCCCCAGCATTTT TRBV7-9 TRBD1 . TRBJ1-5
CASSLVSENTGELFF TGTGCCAGCAGCTTAGTATCAGAGAACACCGGGGAGCTGTTTTTT TRBV11-3 . . TRBJ2-2
CATGDGRDEQFF TGTGCCACCGGTGACGGGCGGGATGAGCAGTTCTTC TRBV5-4 . . TRBJ2-1
CASSLDSYQETQYF TGTGCCAGCAGTTTAGACAGCTACCAAGAGACCCAGTACTTC TRBV6-5 . few TRBJ2-5
CASRGKNTGELFF TGTGCCAGCCGGGGGAAGAACACCGGGGAGCTGTTTTTT TRBV19 . . TRBJ2-2
CASSSWGGEQYF TGTGCCAGCAGTTCATGGGGGGGCGAGCAGTACTTC TRBV27 TRBD2 . TRBJ2-7
CASSSGEVREQYF TGTGCCAGTAGTAGCGGGGAAGTTAGAGAGCAGTACTTC TRBV19 . . TRBJ2-7
CASSPDSPAGAFF TGTGCCAGTAGTCCCGACAGCCCAGCAGGAGCTTTCTTT TRBV19 . . TRBJ1-1
CASSLGSGGPLNEQFF TGCGCCAGCAGCTTGGGGAGCGGGGGGCCCTTGAATGAGCAGTTCTTC TRBV5-1 TRBD2 . TRBJ2-1